Sequencing of this T cell receptor beta chain was carried out in a study of chemoradiotherapy in HPV16-positive cancers. The study, taken as a whole, reports: The functional HPV-specific definition rests on just a couple of HPV16-positive patients. Candidate HPV-specific clones and E7-related TCR motifs grew in tumor during treatment.

Clones were read by immunoSEQ multiplex PCR, and TCRdb kept only the in-frame ones, dropping some. The sample has tens of thousands of clones; just under 95% are singletons. Concerning this clone itself: Its antigen remains unknown.

Samples were taken several times over chemoradiotherapy. The sample consisted of blood, taken from a patient who underwent chemoradiotherapy. The sequence was collected from a human donor with HPV-associated anogenital cancer.

CDR3 sequence reads: CASSWTGRNGYTF. In DNA form, the CDR3 reads TGTGCCAGCAGCTGGACAGGGCGTAATGGCTACACCTTC. The chain recombines TRBV5-6 with TRBJ1-2; 8 nucleotides agree with TRBD1. There are 13 residues in the CDR3. Unmatched junction bases numbered 4, after V lost 3 bases and J lost 6 bases. Germline V gene sequence: CDR1 SGHDT, CDR2 YYEEEE.